These 13 T cell receptor beta chains share one sample of origin, sequenced in a study of cytotoxic CD8 clonotypes in ibrutinib-treated CLL (dated by TCRdb to the early 2020s). Receptor amplification or capture employed the immunoSEQ multiplex PCR assay. Entries here come from immuneACCESS through TCRdb and include only in-frame sequences with V and J called. Some clones fail to appear in such tables; in the studies checked, an unresolved V gene covers under half of the shortfall, and the cause of the remainder is unknown. The sample records some 29,000 clones, 62% of which are singletons. The ten largest make up 12% to 15% of the sample. Sequenced material: PBMCs, taken before ibrutinib treatment. The origin of the receptors is a human donor with chronic lymphocytic leukemia.

Notes on this clone: The junction departs from germline at one end; a sequencing error may be responsible. The chain is built from TRBV7-9 and TRBJ1-1; D perhaps matches TRBD1 (5 bases). The CDR3 is 13 residues long. Germline CDR1 SEHNR, CDR2 FQNEAQ (reference sequence). The CDR3 sequence: CASSSRRGANPDF. In DNA, the CDR3 is TGTGCCAGCAGCTCGAGGAGGGGTGCAAACCCGGATTTT.

V gene TRBV15 combines with J gene TRBJ1-5; D gene unclear. Deletions cut 0 bases from V and 7 bases from J, with 10 bases between. The CDR3 loop spans 14 amino acids. Germline-derived CDR1 and CDR2 are LNHNV and YYDKDF (reference sequence). CDR3 bases: TGTGCCACCAGCAGAGATACCGGCGTGCAGCCCCAGCATTTT. Translation: CATSRDTGVQPQHF.

As DNA, the CDR3 is TGTGCCAGCAGGGGACAGGGGGCGGGAGGCTACACCTTC. It codes for CASRGQGAGGYTF. The chain combines TRBV6-6 with TRBJ1-2; the match to TRBD1 covers 12 bases. The junction had 4 bases not matched to a gene; V was cut back by 6 bases and J by 8 bases. CDR1 and CDR2 (germline): MNHNY, SVGAGI (reference sequence). The CDR3 is made up of 13 amino acids.

The chain uses TRBV2 and TRBJ2-5, with a possible D match to TRBD1 (6 bases). Germline assignment: CDR1 SNHLY and CDR2 FYNNEI. The CDR3 spans 13 residues. Trimming left V 7 bases short and J 5 bases short, with 14 bases between. This CDR3 reads CASNSGVGETQYF. As DNA, the CDR3 is TGTGCCAGCAATTCAGGGGTGGGTGAGACCCAGTACTTC.

This chain uses TRBV18 with TRBJ1-2; D unresolved. Per the germline V gene, CDR1 is KGHSH and CDR2 is LQKENI. The CDR3 length is 14 residues. Trimming removed 3 bases from V and 6 bases from J, with 14 bases in between. The CDR3, as DNA: TGTGCCAGCTCACCCACCCGCGAGGGTCATGGCTACACCTTC. Protein sequence: CASSPTREGHGYTF.

The CDR3 DNA follows: TGTGCCAGCAGTTTAGGGCGGGGCCCTGAAGCTTTCTTT. It specifies CASSLGRGPEAFF. The chain employs TRBV28 and TRBJ1-1; perhaps TRBD1 as D (5 bases). The CDR3 totals 13 residues. V lost 2 bases and J 6 bases, leaving 10 bases between the germline ends. CDR1 and CDR2 from the germline V gene are MDHEN and SYDVKM.

The chain carries TRBV6-5 and TRBJ1-3, with D perhaps TRBD1 (5 bases). Trimming took off 2 bases at V and 0 bases at J, with 8 bases between the two ends. This CDR3 has 15 residues. Germline assignment: CDR1 MNHEY and CDR2 SVGAGI. In nucleotides, the CDR3 is TGTGCCAGCAGTTACCGACAGCTCTCTGGAAACACCATATATTTT. It codes for CASSYRQLSGNTIYF.

This clone was recorded a few times. The V gene is TRBV23-1, the J gene TRBJ1-2, with TRBD1 matching 9 bases. TRBV23-1 is an open reading frame whose function is uncertain. The junction had 14 bases not matched to a gene; V was cut back by 11 bases and J by 7 bases. This CDR3 has 14 amino acids. CDR3 residues: CAEGDRVPEGGYTF. The CDR3 DNA reads TGCGCCGAGGGGGACAGGGTCCCTGAGGGTGGCTACACCTTC.

V is TRBV6-5 and J is TRBJ2-7; weak D call: TRBD1 (5 bases). CDR3 length equals 11 residues. Germline CDR1 MNHEY, CDR2 SVGAGI. V was pared by 6 bases and J by 4 bases, with 7 bases between. CDR3 nucleotide sequence: TGTGCCAGCAGAACAGGTTACGAGCAGTACTTC. Protein: CASRTGYEQYF.

In this sample, this clone turned up a few times. The CDR3 reads CASSRGPNTEAFF. The CDR3 nucleotides read TGCGCCAGCAGCAGGGGGCCGAACACTGAAGCTTTCTTT. V and J are TRBV5-1 and TRBJ1-1, with TRBD1 identical over 7 bases. V was pared by 4 bases and J by 1 base, with 1 base of the junction left unmatched. Germline V lookup: CDR1 SGHRS, CDR2 YFSETQ. CDR3 length: 13 residues.

The DNA of the CDR3 is TGTGCCAGCAGTTACGGTGGATTCACAGATACGCAGTATTTT. Residues: CASSYGGFTDTQYF. The J gene is TRBJ2-3, the V gene TRBV6-5; D gene unclear. The CDR3 runs 14 residues. Trimming removed 2 bases at V and 2 bases at J, with 8 bases between. CDR1 is MNHEY, CDR2 SVGAGI, per germline.

V is TRBV5-6 and J is TRBJ2-5; tentatively, D is TRBD2 (5 bases). CDR1 and CDR2 from the germline V gene are SGHDT and YYEEEE. Trimming shortened V by 0 bases and J by 5 bases, and 11 bases separated the two germline ends. The CDR3 length is 14 residues. The CDR3 DNA sequence: TGTGCCAGCAGCTTGGGAGGGCTCGGGGAGACCCAGTACTTC. Translation gives CASSLGGLGETQYF. Full variable domain (rest looked up from reference TRBV5-6 and TRBJ2-5): DAGVTQSPTHLIKTRGQQVTLRCSPKSGHDTVSWYQQALGQGPQFIFQYYEEEERQRGNFPDRFSGHQFPNYSSELNVNALLLGDSALYLCASSLGGLGETQYFGPGTRLLVL.

The gene calls are TRBV19 and TRBJ2-3; perhaps D is TRBD1 or TRBD2 (5 bases each). The CDR3 covers 18 residues. Trimming took off 0 bases at V and 2 bases at J, with 18 bases between the two ends. Germline loops: CDR1 LNHDA, CDR2 SQIVND (reference sequence). CDR3 coding DNA: TGTGCCAGTAGTATAGATCCCGGGTGGTGGGGGAACACAGATACGCAGTATTTT. This gives the protein CASSIDPGWWGNTDTQYF.